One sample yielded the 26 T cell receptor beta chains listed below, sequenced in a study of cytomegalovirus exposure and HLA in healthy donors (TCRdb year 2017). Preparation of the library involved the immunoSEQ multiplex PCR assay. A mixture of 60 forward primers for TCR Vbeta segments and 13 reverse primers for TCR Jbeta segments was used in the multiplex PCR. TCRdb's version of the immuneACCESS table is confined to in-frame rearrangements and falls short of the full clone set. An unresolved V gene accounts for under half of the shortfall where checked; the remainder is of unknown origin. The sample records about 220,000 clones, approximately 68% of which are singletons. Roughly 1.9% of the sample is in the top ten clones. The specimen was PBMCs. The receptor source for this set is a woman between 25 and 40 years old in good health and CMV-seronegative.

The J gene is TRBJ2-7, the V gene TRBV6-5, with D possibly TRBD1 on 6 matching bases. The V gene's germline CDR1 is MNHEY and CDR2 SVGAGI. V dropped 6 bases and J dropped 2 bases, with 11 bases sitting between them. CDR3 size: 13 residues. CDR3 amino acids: CASRTTGTYEQYF. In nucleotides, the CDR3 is TGTGCCAGCAGGACAACAGGGACCTACGAGCAGTACTTC.

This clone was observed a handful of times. The DNA for the CDR3 is TGTGCCAGCAGTTACTCCCAGGCTGATCAGCCCCAGCATTTT. It translates to CASSYSQADQPQHF. The chain has TRBV6-5 and TRBJ1-5; D unresolved. Between the trimmed V and J ends, which lost 0 bases and 5 bases, there was a span of 8 bases. Germline values: CDR1 MNHEY, CDR2 SVGAGI. The CDR3 spans 14 residues.

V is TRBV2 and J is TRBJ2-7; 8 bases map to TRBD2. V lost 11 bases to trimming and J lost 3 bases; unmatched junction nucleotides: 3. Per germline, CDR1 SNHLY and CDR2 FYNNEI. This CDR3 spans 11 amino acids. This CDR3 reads CAGTSYYEQYF. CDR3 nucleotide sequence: TGTGCCGGGACTAGTTACTACGAGCAGTACTTC. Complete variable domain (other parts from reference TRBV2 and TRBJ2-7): EPEVTQTPSHQVTQMGQEVILRCVPISNHLYFYWYRQILGQKVEFLVSFYNNEISEKSEIFDDQFSVERPDGSNFTLKIRSTKLEDSAMYFCAGTSYYEQYFGPGTRLTVT.

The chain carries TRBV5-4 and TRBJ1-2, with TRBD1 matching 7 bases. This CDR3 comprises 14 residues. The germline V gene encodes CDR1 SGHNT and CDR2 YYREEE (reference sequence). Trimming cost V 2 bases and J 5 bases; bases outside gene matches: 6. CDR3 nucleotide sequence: TGTGCCAGCAGCTTCCGGGACAGCGCTTATGGCTACACCTTC. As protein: CASSFRDSAYGYTF.

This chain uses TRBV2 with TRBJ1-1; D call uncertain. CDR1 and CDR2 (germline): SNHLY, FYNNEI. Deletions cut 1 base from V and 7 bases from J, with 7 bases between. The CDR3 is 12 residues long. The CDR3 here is CASSEETIEAFF. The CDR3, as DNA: TGTGCCAGCAGTGAAGAAACAATTGAAGCTTTCTTT.

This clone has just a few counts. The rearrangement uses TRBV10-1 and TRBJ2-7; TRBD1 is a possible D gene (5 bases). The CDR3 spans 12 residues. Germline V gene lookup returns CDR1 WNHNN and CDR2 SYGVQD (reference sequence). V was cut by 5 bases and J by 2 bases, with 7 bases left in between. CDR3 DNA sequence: TGCGCCAGCAGTAACAGGACCTACGAGCAGTACTTC. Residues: CASSNRTYEQYF.

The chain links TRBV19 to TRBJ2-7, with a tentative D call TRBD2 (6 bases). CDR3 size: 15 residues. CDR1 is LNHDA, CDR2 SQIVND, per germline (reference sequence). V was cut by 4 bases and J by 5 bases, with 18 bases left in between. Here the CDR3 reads CASSTFIGGADEQYF. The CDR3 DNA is TGTGCCAGTAGTACCTTTATTGGCGGGGCCGACGAGCAGTACTTC.

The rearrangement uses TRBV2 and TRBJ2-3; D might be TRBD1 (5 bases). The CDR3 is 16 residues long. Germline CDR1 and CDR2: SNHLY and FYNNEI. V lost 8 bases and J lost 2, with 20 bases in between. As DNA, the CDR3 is TGTGCCAGCCACTTTCAGGACACTTCGCCCACAGATACGCAGTATTTT. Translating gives CASHFQDTSPTDTQYF.

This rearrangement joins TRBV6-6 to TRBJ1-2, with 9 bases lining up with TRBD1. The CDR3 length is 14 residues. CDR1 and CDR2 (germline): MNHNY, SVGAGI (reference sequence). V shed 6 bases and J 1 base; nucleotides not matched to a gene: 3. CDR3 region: CASRLGQGNYGYTF. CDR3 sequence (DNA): TGTGCCAGCAGGTTGGGACAGGGTAACTATGGCTACACCTTC.

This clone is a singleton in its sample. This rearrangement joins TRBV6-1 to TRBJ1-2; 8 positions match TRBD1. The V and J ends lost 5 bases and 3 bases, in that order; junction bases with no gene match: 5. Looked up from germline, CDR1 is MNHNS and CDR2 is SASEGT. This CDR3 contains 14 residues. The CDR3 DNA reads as TGTGCCAGCAGTACCGGGACAGGCTACTATGGCTACACCTTC. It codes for CASSTGTGYYGYTF.

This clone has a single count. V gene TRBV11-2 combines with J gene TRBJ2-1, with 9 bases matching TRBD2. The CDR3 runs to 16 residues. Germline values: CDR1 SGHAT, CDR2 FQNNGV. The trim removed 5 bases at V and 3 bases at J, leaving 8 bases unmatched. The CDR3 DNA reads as TGTGCCAGCAGCCAGTCTAGCGGGACTCTCTACAATGAGCAGTTCTTC. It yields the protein CASSQSSGTLYNEQFF.

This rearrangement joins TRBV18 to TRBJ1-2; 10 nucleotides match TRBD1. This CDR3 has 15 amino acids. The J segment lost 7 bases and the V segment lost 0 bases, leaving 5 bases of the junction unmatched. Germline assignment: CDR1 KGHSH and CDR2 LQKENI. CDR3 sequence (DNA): TGTGCCAGCTCACCACCGGACAGGGGGAGGAGTGGCTACACCTTC. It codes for CASSPPDRGRSGYTF.

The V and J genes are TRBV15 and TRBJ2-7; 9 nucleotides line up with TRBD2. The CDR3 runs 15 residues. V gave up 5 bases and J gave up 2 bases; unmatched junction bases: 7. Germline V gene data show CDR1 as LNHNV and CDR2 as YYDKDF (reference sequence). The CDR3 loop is CATSEGLAGPYEQYF. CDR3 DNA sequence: TGTGCCACCAGCGAGGGTCTAGCGGGACCCTACGAGCAGTACTTC. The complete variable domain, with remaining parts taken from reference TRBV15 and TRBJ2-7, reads DAMVIQNPRYQVTQFGKPVTLSCSQTLNHNVMYWYQQKSSQAPKLLFHYYDKDFNNEADTPDNFQSRRPNTSFCFLDIRSPGLGDTAMYLCATSEGLAGPYEQYFGPGTRLTVT.

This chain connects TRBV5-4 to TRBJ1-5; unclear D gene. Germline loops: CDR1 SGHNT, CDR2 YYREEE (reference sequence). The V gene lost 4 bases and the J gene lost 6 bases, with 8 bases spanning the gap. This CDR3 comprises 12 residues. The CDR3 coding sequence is TGTGCCAGCAGCCGGGGTAGTCAGCCCCAGCATTTT. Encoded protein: CASSRGSQPQHF.

The CDR3 coding sequence is TGTGCCAGCAGCCCCCGCGCCGGTGGGGGGGAGCAGTACTTC. Translating it yields CASSPRAGGGEQYF. The V call is TRBV5-4, the J call TRBJ2-7; maybe TRBD2 (6 bases). CDR1 is SGHNT and CDR2 is YYREEE in the germline V gene (reference sequence). This CDR3 contains 14 residues. The V and J ends lost 4 bases and 7 bases respectively, with 18 bases between them.

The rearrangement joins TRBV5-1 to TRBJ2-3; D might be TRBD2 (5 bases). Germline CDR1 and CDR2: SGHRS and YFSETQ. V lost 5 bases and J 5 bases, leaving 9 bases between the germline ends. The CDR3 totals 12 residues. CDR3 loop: CASRTEGDTQYF. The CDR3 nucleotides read TGCGCCAGCAGAACCGAGGGAGATACGCAGTATTTT.

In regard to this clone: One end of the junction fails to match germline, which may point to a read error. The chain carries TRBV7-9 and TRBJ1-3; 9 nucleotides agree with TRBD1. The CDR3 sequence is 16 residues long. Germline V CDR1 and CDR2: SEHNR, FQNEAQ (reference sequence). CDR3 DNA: TGTTCCAGCAGCTTGGGACAGGGAGATTCTGGAAACACCATATATTTT. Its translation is CSSSLGQGDSGNTIYF. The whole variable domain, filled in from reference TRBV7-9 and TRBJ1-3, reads DTGVSQNPRHKITKRGQNVTFRCDPISEHNRLYWYRQTLGQGPEFLTYFQNEAQLEKSRLLSDRFSAERPKGSFSTLEIQRTEQGDSAMYLCSSSLGQGDSGNTIYFGEGSWLTVV.

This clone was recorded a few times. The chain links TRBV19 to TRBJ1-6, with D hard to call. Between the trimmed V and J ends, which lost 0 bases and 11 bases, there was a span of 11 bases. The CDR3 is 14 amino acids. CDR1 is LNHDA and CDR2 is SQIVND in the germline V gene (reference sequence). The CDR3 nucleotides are TGTGCCAGTAGTATAGATCCGGGGAGGACACCCCTCCACTTT. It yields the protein CASSIDPGRTPLHF.

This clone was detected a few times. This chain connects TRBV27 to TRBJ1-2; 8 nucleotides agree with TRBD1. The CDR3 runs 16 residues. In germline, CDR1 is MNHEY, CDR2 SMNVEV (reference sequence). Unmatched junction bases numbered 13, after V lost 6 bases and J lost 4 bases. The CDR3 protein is CASSTVRTGNGYGYTF. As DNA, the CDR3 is TGTGCCAGCAGCACAGTAAGGACAGGGAACGGCTATGGCTACACCTTC.

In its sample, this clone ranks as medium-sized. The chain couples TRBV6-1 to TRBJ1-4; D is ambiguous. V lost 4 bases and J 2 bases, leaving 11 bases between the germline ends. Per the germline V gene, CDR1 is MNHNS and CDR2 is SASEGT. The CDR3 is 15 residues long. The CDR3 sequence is CASSVAEGTNEKLFF. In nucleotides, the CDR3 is TGTGCCAGCAGTGTGGCGGAAGGTACTAATGAAAAACTGTTTTTT.

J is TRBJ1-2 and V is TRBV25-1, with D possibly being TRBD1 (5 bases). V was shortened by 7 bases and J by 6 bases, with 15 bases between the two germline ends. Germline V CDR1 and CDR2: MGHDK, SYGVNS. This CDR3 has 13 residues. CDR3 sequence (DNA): TGTGCCAGCAACCAAGGGGAGGGCGATGGCTACACCTTC. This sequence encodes CASNQGEGDGYTF.

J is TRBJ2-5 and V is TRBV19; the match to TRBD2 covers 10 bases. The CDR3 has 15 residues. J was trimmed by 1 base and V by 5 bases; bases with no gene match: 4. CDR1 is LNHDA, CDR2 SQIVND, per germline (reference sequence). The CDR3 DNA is TGTGCCAGTAGTTCCCTAGCGGGAGCCCAAGAGACCCAGTACTTC. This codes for CASSSLAGAQETQYF.

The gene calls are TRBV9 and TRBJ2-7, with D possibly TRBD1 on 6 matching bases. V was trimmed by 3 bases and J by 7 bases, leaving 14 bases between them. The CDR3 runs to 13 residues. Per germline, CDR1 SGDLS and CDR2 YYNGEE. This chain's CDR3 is CASSGDTSREQYF. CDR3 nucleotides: TGTGCCAGCAGCGGGGACACGTCTAGGGAGCAGTACTTC.

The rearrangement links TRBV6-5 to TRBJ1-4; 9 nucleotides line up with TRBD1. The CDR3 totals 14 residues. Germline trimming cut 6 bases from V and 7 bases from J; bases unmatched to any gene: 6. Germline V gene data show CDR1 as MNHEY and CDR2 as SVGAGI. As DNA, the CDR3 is TGTGCCAGCAGACCGGGACAGGGTAGTGAAAAACTGTTTTTT. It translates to CASRPGQGSEKLFF.

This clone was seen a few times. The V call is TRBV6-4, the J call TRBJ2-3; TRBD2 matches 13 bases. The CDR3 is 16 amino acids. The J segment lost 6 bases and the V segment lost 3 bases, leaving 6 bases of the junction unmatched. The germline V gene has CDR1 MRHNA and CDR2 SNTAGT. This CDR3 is CASSEETSGGADTQYF. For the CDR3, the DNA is TGTGCCAGCAGTGAAGAAACTAGCGGGGGGGCCGATACGCAGTATTTT.

CDR3 sequence reads: CASSLAGGGPNQPQHF. The DNA of the CDR3 is TGTGCCAGCAGCTTAGCGGGAGGGGGGCCCAATCAGCCCCAGCATTTT. The V and J genes are TRBV7-8 and TRBJ1-5; D perhaps matches TRBD1 (6 bases). Looked up from germline, CDR1 is SGHVS and CDR2 is FQNEAQ. The CDR3 length is 16 residues. V lost 0 bases, J lost 3 bases, and 12 bases lay in between.